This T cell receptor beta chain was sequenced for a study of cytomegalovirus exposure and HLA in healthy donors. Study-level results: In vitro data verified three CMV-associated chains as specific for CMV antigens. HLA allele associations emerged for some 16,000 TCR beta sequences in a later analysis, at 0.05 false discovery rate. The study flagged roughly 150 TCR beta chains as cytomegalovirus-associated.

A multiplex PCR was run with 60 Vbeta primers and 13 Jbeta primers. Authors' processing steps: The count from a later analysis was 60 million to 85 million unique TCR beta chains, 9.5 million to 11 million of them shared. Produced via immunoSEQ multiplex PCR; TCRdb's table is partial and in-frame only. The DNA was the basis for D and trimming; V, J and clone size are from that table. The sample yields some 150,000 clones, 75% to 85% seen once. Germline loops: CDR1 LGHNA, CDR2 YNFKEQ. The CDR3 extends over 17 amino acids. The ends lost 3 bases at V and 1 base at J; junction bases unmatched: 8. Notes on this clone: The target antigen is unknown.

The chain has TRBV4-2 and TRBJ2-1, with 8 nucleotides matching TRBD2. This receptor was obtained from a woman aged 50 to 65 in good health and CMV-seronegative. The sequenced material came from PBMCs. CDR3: CASSQVLAGGSYNEQFF. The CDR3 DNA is TGTGCCAGCAGCCAGGTCCTGGCGGGAGGTTCCTACAATGAGCAGTTCTTC.